This T cell receptor (beta chain) was retrieved from a study of cytomegalovirus exposure and HLA in healthy donors. Broader study findings: As a later analysis revealed, most CMV-associated TCR beta chains appeared HLA-restricted.

This CDR3 comprises 14 residues. V lost 5 bases, J lost 1 base, and 9 bases lay in between. Germline lookup yields CDR1 SGHRS and CDR2 YFSETQ. Of note for this clone: Its antigen is unknown.

These donors counted as nominally healthy when sampled, but unrecorded immune exposures were likely. In the PCR, 60 Vbeta and 13 Jbeta primers were used. Measured with immunoSEQ multiplex PCR; TCRdb has only the in-frame clones, and not every one. The sample includes fewer than 150,000 clones, 73% of them seen just once. The origin of this receptor is a human donor in good health. Specimen: PBMCs. The chain uses TRBV5-1 and TRBJ2-2; D not certain. CDR3 coding DNA: TGCGCCAGCAGGTCCTCGGGGAACACCGGGGAGCTGTTTTTT. It codes for CASRSSGNTGELFF. The full variable domain, with the rest looked up from reference TRBV5-1 and TRBJ2-2, is KAGVTQTPRYLIKTRGQQVTLSCSPISGHRSVSWYQQTPGQGLQFLFEYFSETQRNKGNFPGRFSGRQFSNSRSEMNVSTLELGDSALYLCASRSSGNTGELFFGEGSRLTVL.